A single T cell receptor beta chain is shown here with its context. Its specificity is not known. The CDR3 loop spans 14 amino acids. V gave up 0 bases and J gave up 5 bases; unmatched junction bases: 3. Germline V gene lookup returns CDR1 PRHDT and CDR2 FYEKMQ (reference sequence). Some clones are missing from TCRdb's copy, which holds only in-frame ones; the method was immunoSEQ multiplex PCR. There are about 25,000 clones in the sample; about 87% occur only once, and roughly 20% lies in the top ten. The record originates from a study of lymphopenia after photon versus proton radiotherapy. Study results and caveats: In patients who died, overall survival fell as post-nadir TCR diversity dropped more. After the lymphocyte nadir, photon-treated repertoires showed oligoclonal expansion, especially of CD8+ Temra cells. Survival link was tested only in deceased patients; proton benefit remains a possibility.

The chain joins TRBV13 to TRBJ1-2; 7 bases fit TRBD1. The sample was peripheral blood, taken from a patient treated with photon-based radiotherapy. This clonotype originated in a man in his fifties or sixties with gastric cancer. The CDR3 region is CASSLGQGRYGYTF. CDR3 nucleotides: TGTGCCAGCAGCTTAGGACAGGGGAGATATGGCTACACCTTC.